This T cell receptor beta chain was identified in a study of blood T cell repertoires in COVID-19. In the original workflow: Reference gene primer amplification gave nucleated cell count estimates. The assay was immunoSEQ multiplex PCR, and TCRdb's table has in-frame clones only and misses some. For V, J and clone size, that table is used; D and trimming come from the DNA. The sample contains approximately 220,000 clones, about 86% of which appear only once. CDR1 is SEHNR and CDR2 is FQNEAQ in the germline V gene (reference sequence). The CDR3 runs to 14 residues. V was trimmed by 4 bases and J by 5 bases, leaving 11 bases between them. Participant ages covered about 18 to 95 years across about 22 US areas.

This chain uses TRBV7-9 with TRBJ1-4, with D possibly TRBD1 on 6 matching bases. Sequences were obtained from PBMCs or T cells enriched from blood (not recorded which). This TCR was sampled from a woman aged 35 to 49 with acute COVID-19. The chain's CDR3 is CASSSGGTNEKLFF. The CDR3 DNA sequence: TGTGCCAGCAGCTCCGGTGGGACAAATGAAAAACTGTTTTTT.